This is a list of T cell receptor beta chains from one sample in a study of CD8 T cells in Susac syndrome. TCRdb reprocessed the immunoSEQ multiplex PCR reads via MiXCR and lists one record per CDR3 protein. The sample records around 190,000 distinct CDR3 sequences, over 85% being singletons. The specimen was CD4+ T cells from PBMCs. The receptors here all came from a human donor in good health. CDR3s include the opening cysteine and the closing phenylalanine or tryptophan. The D gene is left open where the match is weak. Clone size is given for some rows only: seen once, a few or many times, or a class if the clone is expanded.

>TRBJ1-1|TRBV29-1|TRBD1|once
CSARQGGSTEAFF
TGCAGCGCAAGACAGGGGGGGAGCACTGAAGCTTTCTTT
>TRBJ1-1|TRBV5-1|NA|once
CASHEPGTEAFF
TGCGCCAGCCATGAGCCAGGGACTGAAGCTTTCTTT
>TRBJ1-1|TRBV5-6|NA|NA
CASSHYTEAFF
TGTGCCAGCAGCCATTACACTGAAGCTTTCTTT
>TRBJ1-6|TRBV20-1|NA|once
CSARERGRGLTNWPRSSYNSPLHF
TGCAGTGCTAGAGAACGAGGACGGGGTTTGACCAACTGGCCCCGCAGCTCCTATAATTCACCCCTCCACTTT
>TRBJ2-1|TRBV15|TRBD2|NA
CATSRVTIAGTSGYNEQFF
TGTGCCACCAGCAGAGTTACTATTGCCGGGACTAGCGGTTACAATGAGCAGTTCTTC
>TRBJ2-7|TRBV7-9|TRBD2|NA
CASSLGLTPEQYF
TGTGCCAGCAGCTTGGGACTAACCCCTGAGCAGTACTTC
>TRBJ2-1|TRBV5-1|TRBD2|NA
CASSLALAGGPREQFF
TGCGCCAGCAGCTTGGCTCTAGCGGGAGGGCCCCGTGAGCAGTTCTTC
>TRBJ2-5|TRBV6-2/TRBV6-3|NA|NA
CASSYVRETQYF
TGTGCCAGCAGTTACGTGAGGGAGACCCAGTACTTC
>TRBJ1-2|TRBV29-1|NA|NA
CSAGKGGNYGYTF
TGCAGCGCGGGAAAGGGGGGAAACTATGGCTACACCTTC
>TRBJ1-5|TRBV2|NA|NA
CASSGARVQPQHF
TGTGCCAGCAGTGGGGCCAGGGTGCAGCCCCAGCATTTT
>TRBJ2-7|TRBV20-1|NA|NA
CSARGEQGSYEQYF
TGCAGTGCTAGGGGGGAACAGGGTTCCTACGAGCAGTACTTC
>TRBJ1-4|TRBV11-2|NA|NA
CASSPAPGLNEKLFF
TGTGCCAGCAGCCCCGCGCCCGGACTTAATGAAAAACTGTTTTTT
>TRBJ1-1|TRBV12-3/TRBV12-4|NA|once
CASSLIFNSEAFF
TGTGCCAGCAGTTTAATCTTTAATTCTGAAGCTTTCTTT
>TRBJ2-1|TRBV30|NA|NA
CAWREGLGEQFF
TGTGCCTGGAGAGAAGGTCTCGGGGAGCAGTTCTTC
>TRBJ1-2|TRBV6-6|NA|NA
CASSYSDRGSYGYTF
TGTGCCAGCAGTTACTCCGATCGGGGGAGCTATGGCTACACCTTC
>TRBJ1-5|TRBV12-3/TRBV12-4|NA|few
CASSRSNQPQHF
TGTGCCAGCAGTCGTAGCAATCAGCCCCAGCATTTT
>TRBJ1-1|TRBV4-2|NA|NA
CASSQVGDMNTEAFF
TGTGCCAGCAGCCAAGTGGGGGACATGAACACTGAAGCTTTCTTT
>TRBJ1-2|TRBV29-1|NA|NA
CSVVQGSNYGYTF
TGCAGCGTTGTACAGGGATCTAACTATGGCTACACCTTC
>TRBJ2-1|TRBV7-3|NA|NA
CASSLMGENEQFF
TGTGCCAGCAGCTTAATGGGTGAGAATGAGCAGTTCTTC
>TRBJ1-1|TRBV18|NA|NA
CASSLETGNLANTEAFF
TGTGCCAGCTCACTTGAAACAGGTAATCTGGCGAACACTGAAGCTTTCTTT
>TRBJ1-5|TRBV3-1|NA|few
CASSQYVGQPQHF
TGTGCCAGCAGCCAGTACGTGGGCCAGCCCCAGCATTTT
>TRBJ1-1|TRBV16|TRBD1|NA
CASSRDRGHTEAFF
TGTGCCAGCAGCCGGGACAGGGGGCACACTGAAGCTTTCTTT
>TRBJ1-2|TRBV18|TRBD1|NA
CASSTGTDNYGYTF
TGTGCCAGCTCTACGGGGACAGACAACTATGGCTACACCTTC
>TRBJ2-1|TRBV23-1|TRBD1|NA
CASSRGRGRLYEQFF
TGCGCCAGCAGTCGAGGCAGGGGGCGTCTCTATGAGCAGTTCTTC
>TRBJ1-5|TRBV7-9|NA|NA
CASSLEERQPQHF
TGTGCCAGCAGCTTAGAGGAACGGCAGCCCCAGCATTTT
>TRBJ1-4|TRBV15|NA|NA
CATSRDLTAGEEKLFF
TGTGCCACCAGCAGAGACCTGACAGCCGGGGAGGAAAAACTGTTTTTT
>TRBJ1-5|TRBV3-1|NA|NA
CASSQDIGQPNQPQHF
TGTGCCAGCAGCCAGGATATTGGACAGCCGAATCAGCCCCAGCATTTT
>TRBJ1-2|TRBV30|NA|NA
CAWSVPPDRGYTF
TGTGCCTGGAGTGTACCCCCCGACCGCGGCTACACCTTC
>TRBJ2-1|TRBV11-2|NA|NA
CASSLDRTKHNEQFF
TGTGCCAGCAGCTTAGATCGGACGAAGCACAATGAGCAGTTCTTC